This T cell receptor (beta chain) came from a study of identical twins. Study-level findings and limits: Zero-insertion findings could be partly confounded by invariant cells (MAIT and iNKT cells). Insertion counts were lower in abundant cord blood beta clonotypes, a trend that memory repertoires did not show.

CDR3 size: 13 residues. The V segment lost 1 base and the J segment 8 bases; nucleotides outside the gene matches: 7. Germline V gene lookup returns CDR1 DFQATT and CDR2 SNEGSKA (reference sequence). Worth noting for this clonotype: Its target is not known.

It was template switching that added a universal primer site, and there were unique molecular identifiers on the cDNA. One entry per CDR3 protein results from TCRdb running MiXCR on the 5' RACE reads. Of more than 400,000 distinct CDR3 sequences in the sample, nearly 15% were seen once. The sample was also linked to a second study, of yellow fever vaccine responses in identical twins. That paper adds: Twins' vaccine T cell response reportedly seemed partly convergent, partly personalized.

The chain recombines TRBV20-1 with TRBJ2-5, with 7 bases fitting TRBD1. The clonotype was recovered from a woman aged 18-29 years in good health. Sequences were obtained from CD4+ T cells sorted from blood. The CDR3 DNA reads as TGCAGTGCTAGAGCCAATACAGGGGTAACCCAGTACTTC. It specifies CSARANTGVTQYF.